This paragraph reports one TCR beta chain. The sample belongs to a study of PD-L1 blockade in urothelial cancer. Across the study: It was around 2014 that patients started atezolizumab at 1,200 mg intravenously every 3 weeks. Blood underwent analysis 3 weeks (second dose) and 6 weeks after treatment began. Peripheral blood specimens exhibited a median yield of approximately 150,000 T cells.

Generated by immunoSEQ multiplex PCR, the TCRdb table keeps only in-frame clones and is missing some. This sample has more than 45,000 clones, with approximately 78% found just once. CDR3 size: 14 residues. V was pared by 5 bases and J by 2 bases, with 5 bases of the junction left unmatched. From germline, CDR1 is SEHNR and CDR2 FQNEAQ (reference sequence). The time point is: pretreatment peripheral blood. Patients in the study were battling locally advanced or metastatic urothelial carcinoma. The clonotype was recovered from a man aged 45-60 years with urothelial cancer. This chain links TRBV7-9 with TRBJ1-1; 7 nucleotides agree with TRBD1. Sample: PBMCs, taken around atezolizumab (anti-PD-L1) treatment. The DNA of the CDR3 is TGTGCCAGCAGCGCGGGACAGTACAACACTGAAGCTTTCTTT. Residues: CASSAGQYNTEAFF. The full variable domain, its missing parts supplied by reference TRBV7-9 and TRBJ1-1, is DTGVSQNPRHKITKRGQNVTFRCDPISEHNRLYWYRQTLGQGPEFLTYFQNEAQLEKSRLLSDRFSAERPKGSFSTLEIQRTEQGDSAMYLCASSAGQYNTEAFFGQGTRLTVV.